This T cell receptor (beta chain) was sequenced in a study of prognosis after radiotherapy for stage I lung cancer. Amplification of TCR beta CDR3 from genomic DNA used two-round multiplex PCR. The first round of PCR was done with primers that matched each TRBV and TRBJ gene. One entry per CDR3 protein results from TCRdb running MiXCR on the multiplex PCR reads. This table holds 23,000 or so distinct CDR3 sequences, 36% found once. CDR1 is DFQATT and CDR2 is SNEGSKA in the germline V gene (reference sequence). The CDR3 has 13 amino acids. J was trimmed by 2 bases and V by 6 bases; bases with no gene match: 4. This clonotype was seen repeatedly, ten times or more. Its specificity is not known. Broader study findings: Before stereotactic body radiation therapy the median unique TCR clone count was around 10,000, and afterwards it fell to 6,000 to 7,500.

The receptor comes from a donor aged 50 or older with non-small cell lung cancer. The sequenced sample was PBMCs, obtained before or after stereotactic body radiation therapy (not recorded which). J is TRBJ2-1 and V is TRBV20-1; TRBD1 aligns across 7 bases. The CDR3 DNA follows: TGCAGTGCGAACAGGGGAGCCTACAATGAGCAGTTCTTC. This translates into CSANRGAYNEQFF.